These T cell receptor beta chains were read from a single sample in a study of cytomegalovirus exposure and HLA in healthy donors. Generated by immunoSEQ multiplex PCR, the TCRdb table keeps only in-frame clones and is missing some. The table has about 150,000 clones, roughly three quarters seen once. Material for sequencing was PBMCs. The source is a male donor in good health and CMV-seronegative. The CDR3 runs from the conserved cysteine through the conserved F or W. Fields, in order: CDR3 protein, CDR3 DNA, J gene, D gene, clone size, V gene. D genes are given only for firm matches. The listing skips clone size in some rows; elsewhere it reads once, few, many or a size class.

CASSRPGLAGTGEQFF,TGTGCCAGCAGCAGACCGGGACTAGCGGGGACTGGTGAGCAGTTCTTC,TRBJ2-1,TRBD2,.,TRBV7-9
CASSAGSTDTQYF,TGTGCCAGCAGCGCAGGGAGCACAGATACGCAGTATTTT,TRBJ2-3,.,.,TRBV9
CASRIGREGSPLHF,TGTGCCAGCAGGATCGGGCGGGAGGGTTCACCCCTCCACTTT,TRBJ1-6,.,.,TRBV11-2
CASRLYTDTQYF,TGTGCCAGCAGACTATACACAGATACGCAGTATTTT,TRBJ2-3,.,.,TRBV2
CASSSPPRGARIGEQFF,TGTGCCAGCAGCTCCCCCCCGCGGGGGGCCCGTATTGGTGAGCAGTTCTTC,TRBJ2-1,TRBD2,.,TRBV7-9
CASSLLYQTPTGELFF,TGTGCCAGCAGCTTATTATACCAGACACCCACCGGGGAGCTGTTTTTT,TRBJ2-2,.,.,TRBV7-6
CASSQATGAYEQYF,TGCGCCAGCAGCCAAGCGACAGGGGCCTACGAGCAGTACTTC,TRBJ2-7,TRBD1,.,TRBV4-1
CASSTGTGNEKLFF,TGCGCCAGCAGCACCGGGACAGGGAATGAAAAACTGTTTTTT,TRBJ1-4,TRBD1,.,TRBV5-1
CASSLEAANEAFF,TGCGCCAGCAGCTTGGAGGCGGCCAATGAAGCTTTCTTT,TRBJ1-1,.,few,TRBV5-1
CASSSPSGQETQYF,TGTGCCAGCAGCTCTCCTAGCGGCCAAGAGACCCAGTACTTC,TRBJ2-5,TRBD2,.,TRBV6-6
CASSWGTAYEQYF,TGCGCCAGCAGCTGGGGGACAGCCTACGAGCAGTACTTC,TRBJ2-7,TRBD1,.,TRBV5-1
CASSKDRAPDTQYF,TGTGCCAGCAGCAAGGACAGGGCCCCAGATACGCAGTATTTT,TRBJ2-3,TRBD1,.,TRBV7-6
CASSEWTEETQYF,TGTGCCAGCAGCGAATGGACAGAAGAGACCCAGTACTTC,TRBJ2-5,.,.,TRBV7-9
CASYSERLSGNTIYF,TGTGCCAGTTATTCCGAGCGGCTCTCTGGAAACACCATATATTTT,TRBJ1-3,.,.,TRBV19
CASSLVTSGATDTQYF,TGCGCCAGCAGCCTGGTTACTAGCGGAGCCACAGATACGCAGTATTTT,TRBJ2-3,TRBD2,.,TRBV5-1
CASSPLPRSNQPQHF,TGTGCCAGTAGTCCCCTACCGCGTAGCAATCAGCCCCAGCATTTT,TRBJ1-5,.,.,TRBV19
CASREGGGPAQYF,TGTGCCAGCAGGGAGGGGGGGGGACCGGCGCAGTACTTC,TRBJ2-7,.,.,TRBV7-8
CASSYQGPQETQYF,TGCGCCAGCAGCTATCAGGGGCCCCAAGAGACCCAGTACTTC,TRBJ2-5,.,.,TRBV5-1
CASSSPSRVGEQFF,TGTGCCAGCAGCTCACCGAGCAGGGTAGGTGAGCAGTTCTTC,TRBJ2-1,.,.,TRBV5-5
CASPSRVAGGLSEQYF,TGCGCCAGCCCCTCAAGGGTAGCGGGGGGTTTGAGCGAGCAGTACTTC,TRBJ2-7,TRBD2,.,TRBV23-1
CATLPPRQSNGYTF,TGTGCCACCCTCCCCCCTAGACAGTCTAATGGCTACACCTTC,TRBJ1-2,.,.,TRBV6-5
CASSDRGNTEAFF,TGTGCCAGCAGCGACAGGGGGAACACTGAAGCTTTCTTT,TRBJ1-1,TRBD1,.,TRBV6-5
CASSLDREIGGYTF,TGTGCCAGTAGTCTGGACCGGGAAATCGGGGGCTACACCTTC,TRBJ1-2,.,few,TRBV19
CASGTGGGYTF,TGTGCCAGCGGGACAGGGGGTGGCTACACCTTC,TRBJ1-2,TRBD1,.,TRBV7-9
CASKWQGSYNEQFF,TGTGCCAGCAAATGGCAGGGGTCCTACAATGAGCAGTTCTTC,TRBJ2-1,.,.,TRBV6-1
CASSQRTGYNEQFF,TGTGCCAGCAGCCAACGGACAGGGTACAATGAGCAGTTCTTC,TRBJ2-1,TRBD1,.,TRBV4-2
CASSPRGAGGVEQYF,TGTGCCAGTAGTCCCCGCGGAGCGGGGGGGGTTGAGCAGTACTTC,TRBJ2-7,TRBD2,few,TRBV19
CASSPPGGDAWDTQYF,TGTGCCAGCAGCCCGCCGGGGGGGGACGCTTGGGATACGCAGTATTTT,TRBJ2-3,TRBD2,.,TRBV7-3